This T cell receptor beta chain was recorded in a study of vaccination and CD4 T cells after COVID-19. Overall study: Two of the convalescents were Hispanic, and the group consisted of six males and four females. Overlapping spike peptides of SARS-CoV-2, HCoV-NL63, HCoV-OC43 and HCoV-229E were used, and cells were stimulated with them.

The study sequenced cultured CD4+ T cell DNA using the Oncomine TCR Beta short-read assay. In this case, cultured CD4+ T cells provided the extracted genomic DNA. TCRdb re-called the PCR reads with MiXCR, one entry per CDR3 protein. Among fewer than 15,000 distinct CDR3 sequences listed, roughly 34% were seen once. This clonotype was detected a few times. Its antigen is still unknown. Specified treatment: approximately 9-day PBMC culture with coronavirus spike peptide pools or control peptides (ViraFEST assay). ViraFEST enlarged antigen-specific T cell populations with peptide pools and afterwards sequenced TCRs. This CDR3 comprises 13 residues. Germline V gene data show CDR1 as SGHTA and CDR2 as FQGNSA. The germline V and J ends were trimmed by 3 bases and 9 bases, with 12 bases remaining between them.

The chain has TRBV7-2 and TRBJ1-3, with a possible D match to TRBD1 (5 bases). Sequenced sample: cultured CD4+ T cells from blood. The clonotype was recovered from a human donor with COVID-19. The CDR3 reads CASSLGVGGTIYF. The CDR3 DNA is TGTGCCAGCAGCTTGGGCGTGGGGGGCACCATATATTTT.